This entry describes one TCR beta chain. Its antigen is currently unknown. The repertoire was sequenced with immunoSEQ multiplex PCR; TCRdb's copy has only in-frame clones and lacks some. The table records around 160,000 clones, roughly 77% of them present only once. The data originate from a study of cytotoxic CD8 clonotypes in ibrutinib-treated CLL. Study observations and caveats: At progression, clonality fell back toward baseline after rising at ibrutinib response.

Germline V lookup: CDR1 LNHDA, CDR2 SQIVND (reference sequence). The ends were cut back, 5 bases at V and 1 base at J, with 15 bases in the middle. The CDR3 is 16 residues long. The authors obtained around 1.8 micrograms of genomic DNA from cryopreserved PBMCs for TCR beta libraries. The chain links TRBV19 to TRBJ1-3, with D maybe TRBD1 (6 bases). The input for sequencing was PBMCs, taken after 12 months of ibrutinib treatment. The clonotype comes from a human donor with chronic lymphocytic leukemia. CDR3 residues: CASSVFTGSSGNTIYF. Here the CDR3 DNA reads TGTGCCAGTAGTGTGTTCACAGGGTCTTCTGGAAACACCATATATTTT. Together with reference TRBV19 and TRBJ1-3, the CDR3 gives the full variable domain: DGGITQSPKYLFRKEGQNVTLSCEQNLNHDAMYWYRQDPGQGLRLIYYSQIVNDFQKGDIAEGYSVSREKKESFPLTVTSAQKNPTAFYLCASSVFTGSSGNTIYFGEGSWLTVV.